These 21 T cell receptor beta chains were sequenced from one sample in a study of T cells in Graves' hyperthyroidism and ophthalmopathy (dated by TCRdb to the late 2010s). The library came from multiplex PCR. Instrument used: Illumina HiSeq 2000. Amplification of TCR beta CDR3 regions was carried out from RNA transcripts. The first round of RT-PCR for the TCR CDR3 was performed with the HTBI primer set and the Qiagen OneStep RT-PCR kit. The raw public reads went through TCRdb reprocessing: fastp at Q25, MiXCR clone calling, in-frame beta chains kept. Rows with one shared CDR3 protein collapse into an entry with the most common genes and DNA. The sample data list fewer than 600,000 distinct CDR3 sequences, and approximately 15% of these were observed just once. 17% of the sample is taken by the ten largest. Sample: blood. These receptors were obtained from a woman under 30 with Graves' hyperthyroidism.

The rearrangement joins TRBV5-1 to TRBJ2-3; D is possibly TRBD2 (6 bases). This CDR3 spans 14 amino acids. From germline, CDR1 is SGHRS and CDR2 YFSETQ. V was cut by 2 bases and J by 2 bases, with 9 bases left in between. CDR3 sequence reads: CASSLRRDTDTQYF. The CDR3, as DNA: TGCGCCAGCAGCTTAAGGCGGGACACAGATACGCAGTATTTT. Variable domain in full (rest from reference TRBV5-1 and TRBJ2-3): KAGVTQTPRYLIKTRGQQVTLSCSPISGHRSVSWYQQTPGQGLQFLFEYFSETQRNKGNFPGRFSGRQFSNSRSEMNVSTLELGDSALYLCASSLRRDTDTQYFGPGTRLTVL.

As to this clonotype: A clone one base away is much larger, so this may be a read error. DNA for the CDR3: TGTGCCACCGGTGGGGATCTGAGCAATCGGCCCCAGCATTTT. Amino acid sequence: CATGGDLSNRPQHF. The chain links TRBV2 to TRBJ1-5; unclear D gene. Germline CDR1 and CDR2: SNHLY and FYNNEI. The CDR3 extends over 14 amino acids.

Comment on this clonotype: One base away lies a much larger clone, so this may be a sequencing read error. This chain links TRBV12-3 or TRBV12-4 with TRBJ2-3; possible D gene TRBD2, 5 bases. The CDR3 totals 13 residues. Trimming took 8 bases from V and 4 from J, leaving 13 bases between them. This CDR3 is CASGLRGSDTQYF. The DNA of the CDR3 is TGTGCCAGCGGCTTAAGAGGGTCAGATACGCAGTATTTT.

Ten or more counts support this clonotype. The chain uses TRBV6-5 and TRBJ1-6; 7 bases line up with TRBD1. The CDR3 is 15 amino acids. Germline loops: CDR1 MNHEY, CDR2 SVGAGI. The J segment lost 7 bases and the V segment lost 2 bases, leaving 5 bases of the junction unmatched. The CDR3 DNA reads TGTGCCAGCAGTTACGCAGGGACAGACAATTCACCCCTCCACTTT. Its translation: CASSYAGTDNSPLHF.

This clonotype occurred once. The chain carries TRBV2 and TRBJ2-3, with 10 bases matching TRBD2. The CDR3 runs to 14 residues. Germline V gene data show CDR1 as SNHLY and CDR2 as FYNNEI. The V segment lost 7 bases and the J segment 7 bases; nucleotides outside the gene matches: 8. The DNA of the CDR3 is TGTGCCAGCAAGAGGGGACTAGCGACCCATACGCAGTATTTT. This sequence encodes CASKRGLATHTQYF.

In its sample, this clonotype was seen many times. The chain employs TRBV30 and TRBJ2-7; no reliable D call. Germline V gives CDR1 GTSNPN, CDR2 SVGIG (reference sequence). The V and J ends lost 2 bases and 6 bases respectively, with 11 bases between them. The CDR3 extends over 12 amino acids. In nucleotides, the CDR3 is TGTGCCTGGAGTAGACTTCTATCCGAGCAGTACTTC. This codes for CAWSRLLSEQYF.

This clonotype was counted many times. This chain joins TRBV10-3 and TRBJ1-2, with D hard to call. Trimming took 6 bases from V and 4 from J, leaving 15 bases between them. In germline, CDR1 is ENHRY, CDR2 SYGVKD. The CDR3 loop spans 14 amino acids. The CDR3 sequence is CAIRTDMGSYGYTF. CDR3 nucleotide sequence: TGTGCCATCAGGACCGATATGGGGAGCTATGGCTACACCTTC.

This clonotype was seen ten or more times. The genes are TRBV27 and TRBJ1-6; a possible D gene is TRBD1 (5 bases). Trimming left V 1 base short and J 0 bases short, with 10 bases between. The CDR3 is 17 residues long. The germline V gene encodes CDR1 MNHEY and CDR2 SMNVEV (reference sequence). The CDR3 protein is CASSLLGGSSYNSPLHF. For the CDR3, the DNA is TGTGCCAGCAGTTTATTGGGGGGAAGCTCCTATAATTCACCCCTCCACTTT.

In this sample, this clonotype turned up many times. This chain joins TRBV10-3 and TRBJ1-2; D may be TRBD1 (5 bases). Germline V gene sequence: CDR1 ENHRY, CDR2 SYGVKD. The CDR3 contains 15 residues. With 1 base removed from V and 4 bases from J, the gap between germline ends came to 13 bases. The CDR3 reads CAISELLGASYGYTF. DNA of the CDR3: TGTGCCATCAGTGAGTTGCTCGGGGCAAGCTATGGCTACACCTTC.

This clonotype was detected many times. The CDR3, as DNA: TGCAGCGCCACTAGCGGCACCTACAATGAGCAGTTCTTC. Translation: CSATSGTYNEQFF. The V and J genes are TRBV20-1 and TRBJ2-1; 8 bases are shared with TRBD2. The CDR3 contains 13 residues. Germline V gene sequence: CDR1 DFQATT, CDR2 SNEGSKA (reference sequence).

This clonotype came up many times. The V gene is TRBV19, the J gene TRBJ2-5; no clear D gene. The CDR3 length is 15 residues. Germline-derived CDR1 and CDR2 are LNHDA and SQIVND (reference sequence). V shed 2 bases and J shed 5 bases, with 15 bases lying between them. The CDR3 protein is CASSIQHHRVETQYF. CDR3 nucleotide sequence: TGTGCCAGTAGTATACAGCATCATAGGGTGGAGACCCAGTACTTC.

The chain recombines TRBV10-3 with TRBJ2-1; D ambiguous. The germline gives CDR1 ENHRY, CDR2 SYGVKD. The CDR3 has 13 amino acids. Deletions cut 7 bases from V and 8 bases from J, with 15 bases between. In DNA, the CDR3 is TGTGCCATCATTGGCCCCCGGGCCCATGAGCAGTTCTTC. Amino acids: CAIIGPRAHEQFF.

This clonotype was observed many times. The CDR3 coding sequence is TGTGCCAGCAGCTTAGGCCCTAGCGGGACCACAGATACGCAGTATTTT. Translation gives CASSLGPSGTTDTQYF. The chain combines TRBV7-6 with TRBJ2-3; 9 positions agree with TRBD2. With 1 base clipped from V and 2 bases from J, the junction kept 4 bases outside the gene matches. Germline assignment: CDR1 SGHVS and CDR2 FNYEAQ. This CDR3 comprises 16 residues.

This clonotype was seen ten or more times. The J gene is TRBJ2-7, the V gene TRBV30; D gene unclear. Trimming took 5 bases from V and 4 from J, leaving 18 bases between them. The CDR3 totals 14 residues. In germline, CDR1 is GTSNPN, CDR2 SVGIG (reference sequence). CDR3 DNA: TGTGCCTGGCCACCCCGGGCTTGGCCTTACGAGCAGTACGTC. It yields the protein CAWPPRAWPYEQYV.

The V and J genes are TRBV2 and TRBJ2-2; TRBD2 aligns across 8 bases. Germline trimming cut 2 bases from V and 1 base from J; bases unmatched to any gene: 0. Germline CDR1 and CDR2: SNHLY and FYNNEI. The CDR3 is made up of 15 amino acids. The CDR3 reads CASSELAGNTGELFF. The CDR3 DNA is TGTGCCAGCAGTGAACTAGCGGGGAACACCGGGGAGCTGTTTTTT.

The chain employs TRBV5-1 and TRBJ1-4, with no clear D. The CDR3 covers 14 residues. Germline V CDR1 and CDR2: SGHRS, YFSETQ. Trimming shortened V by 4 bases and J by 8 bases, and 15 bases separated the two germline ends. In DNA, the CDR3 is TGCGCCAGCAGCCCCGTCCCGAGGTCCGAAAAACTGTTTTTT. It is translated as CASSPVPRSEKLFF.

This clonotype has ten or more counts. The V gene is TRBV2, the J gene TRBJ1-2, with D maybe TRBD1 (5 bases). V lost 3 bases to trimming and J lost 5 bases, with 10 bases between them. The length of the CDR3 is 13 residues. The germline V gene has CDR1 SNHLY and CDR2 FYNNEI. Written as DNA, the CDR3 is TGTGCCAGCAGTGAGGGCAGGGAGTATGGCTACACCTTC. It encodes CASSEGREYGYTF.

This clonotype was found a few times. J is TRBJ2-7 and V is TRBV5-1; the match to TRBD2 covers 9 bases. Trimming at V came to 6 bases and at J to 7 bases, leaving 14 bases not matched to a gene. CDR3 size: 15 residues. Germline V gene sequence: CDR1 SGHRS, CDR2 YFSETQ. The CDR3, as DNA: TGCGCCAGCAAGGTGGTAGCGGGAGAAGTGGGAGAGCAGTACGTC. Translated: CASKVVAGEVGEQYV.

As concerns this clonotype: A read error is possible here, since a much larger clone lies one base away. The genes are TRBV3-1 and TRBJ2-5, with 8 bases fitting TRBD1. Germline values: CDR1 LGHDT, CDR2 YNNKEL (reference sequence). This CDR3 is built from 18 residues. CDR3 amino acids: CASSHRTGTDSSQEAQYF. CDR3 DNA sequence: TGTGCCAGCAGCCATCGGACAGGGACGGACTCGTCGCAAGAGGCCCAGTACTTC.

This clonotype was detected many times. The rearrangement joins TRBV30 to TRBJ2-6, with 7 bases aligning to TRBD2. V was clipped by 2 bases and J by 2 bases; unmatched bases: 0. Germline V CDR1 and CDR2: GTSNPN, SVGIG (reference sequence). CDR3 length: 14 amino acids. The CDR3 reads CAWSREAGANVLTF. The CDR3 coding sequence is TGTGCCTGGAGTCGGGAGGCTGGGGCCAACGTCCTGACTTTC.

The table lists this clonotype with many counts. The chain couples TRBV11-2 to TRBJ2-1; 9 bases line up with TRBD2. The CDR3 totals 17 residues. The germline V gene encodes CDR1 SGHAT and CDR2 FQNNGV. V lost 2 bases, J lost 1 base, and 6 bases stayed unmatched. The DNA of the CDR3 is TGTGCCAGCAGCTTAAGAGTAGCGGGAGTTTCCTACAATGAGCAGTTCTTC. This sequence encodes CASSLRVAGVSYNEQFF.